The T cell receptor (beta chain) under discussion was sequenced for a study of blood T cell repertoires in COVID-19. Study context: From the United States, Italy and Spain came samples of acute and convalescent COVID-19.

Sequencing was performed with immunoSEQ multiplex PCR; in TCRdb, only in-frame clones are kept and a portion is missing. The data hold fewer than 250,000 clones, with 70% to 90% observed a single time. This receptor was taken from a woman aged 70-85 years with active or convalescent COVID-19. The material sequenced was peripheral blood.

The CDR3 region has the DNA TGTGCCAGTAGCCAGCCCGGGACTAGCGGGAGTAGGATGCCCAATGAGCAGTTCTTC. As protein: CASSQPGTSGSRMPNEQFF. This chain links TRBV19 with TRBJ2-1, with 14 bases identical to TRBD2. J lost 6 bases, V lost 6 bases, and 16 bases had no gene match. This CDR3 contains 19 residues. CDR1 and CDR2 (germline): LNHDA, SQIVND (reference sequence).